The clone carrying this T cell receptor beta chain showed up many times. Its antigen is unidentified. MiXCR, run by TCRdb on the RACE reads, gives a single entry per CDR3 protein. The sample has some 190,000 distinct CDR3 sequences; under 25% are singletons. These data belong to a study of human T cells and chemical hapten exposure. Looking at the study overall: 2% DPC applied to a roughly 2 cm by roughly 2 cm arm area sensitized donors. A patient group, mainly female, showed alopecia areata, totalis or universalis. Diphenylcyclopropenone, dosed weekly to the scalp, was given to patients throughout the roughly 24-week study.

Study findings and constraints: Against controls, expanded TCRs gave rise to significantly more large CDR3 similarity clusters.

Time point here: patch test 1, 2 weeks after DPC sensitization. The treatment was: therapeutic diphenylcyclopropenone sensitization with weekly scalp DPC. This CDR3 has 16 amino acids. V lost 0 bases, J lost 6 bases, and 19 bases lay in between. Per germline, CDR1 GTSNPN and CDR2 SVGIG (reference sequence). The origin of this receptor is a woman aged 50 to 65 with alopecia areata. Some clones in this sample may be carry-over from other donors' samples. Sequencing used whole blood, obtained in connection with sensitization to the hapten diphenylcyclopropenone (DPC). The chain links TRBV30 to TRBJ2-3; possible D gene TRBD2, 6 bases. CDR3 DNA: TGTGCCTGGAGTGTTGAGGGACTGGGGATCTCGGATACGCAGTATTTT. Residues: CAWSVEGLGISDTQYF.